This TCR beta chain was identified in a study of T cell responses to AZD1222 COVID-19 vaccine. The CDR3 has 14 amino acids. V shed 4 bases and J shed 1 base, with 10 bases lying between them. In germline, CDR1 is SNHLY, CDR2 FYNNEI. Note on this clone: Its specificity is not known.

TCRdb's table, derived via immunoSEQ multiplex PCR, lists solely in-frame clones and lacks some. The repertoire holds some 20,000 clones, with more than 70% as singletons. Whether given at about 4 or about 12 weeks, second doses were pooled. General study results and limits: Researchers took repertoire samples only after the peak T cell response had come. Spike as a whole was targeted by vaccine-associated CD4 TCRs, dominant at 160-218 and 743-854.

V is TRBV2 and J is TRBJ1-1; D unresolved. The sequence was collected from an adult who received the AZD1222 COVID-19 vaccine. The sample consisted of peripheral blood, taken 28 days after the second AZD1222 dose. This chain's CDR3 is CASSGGTANTEAFF. In DNA form, the CDR3 reads TGTGCCAGCAGTGGGGGTACAGCGAACACTGAAGCTTTCTTT.